The entry below gives a single TCR beta chain sequence along with its context. The target antigen is unknown. Primers for the PCR totalled 60 Vbeta and 13 Jbeta. The method was immunoSEQ multiplex PCR; TCRdb's version includes in-frame clones alone and lacks a portion of them. The repertoire table contains about 92,000 clones. The data derive from a study of cytomegalovirus exposure and HLA in healthy donors. Whole-study context: Earlier, 180 million or so T cells were analyzed, and 117 million unique TCR beta sequences were found among them. Notes on the study in general: The study put 150 or so TCR beta chains on its list as cytomegalovirus-associated. It was confirmed in vitro that a few of the CMV-associated chains were specific for CMV antigens. When analyzed later, a missense DCLRE1C variant was found to be linked to TCR beta V- and J-gene trimming.

Germline CDR1 reads SGDLS; CDR2 reads YYNGEE. Deletions cut 6 bases from V and 7 bases from J, with 20 bases between. The CDR3 sequence is 15 residues long. The source of this sequence is a man in his fifties in good health and CMV-seropositive. The chain links TRBV9 to TRBJ2-1; a weak D match, TRBD2 (5 bases). Source material: PBMCs. The CDR3 region has the DNA TGTGCCAGCACCCTGGGAGCCTCTGAGGGAAATGAGCAGTTCTTC. Protein: CASTLGASEGNEQFF.